This T cell receptor (beta chain) was retrieved from a study of tumor-infiltrating lymphocytes in glioblastoma multiforme. Germline lookup yields CDR1 MNHEY and CDR2 SVGAGI. The CDR3 loop spans 15 amino acids. V was cut by 0 bases and J by 0 bases, with 9 bases left in between. Three nested ARM-PCR rounds with V-beta and C-beta primers built TCRB libraries. TCRdb processed the multiplex PCR reads anew with MiXCR; each CDR3 protein has one entry. The table records about 15,000 distinct CDR3 sequences, over 55% of them present only once. Material: brain tumor tissue. V gene TRBV6-5 combines with J gene TRBJ2-7; D not certain. The receptor was derived from a male donor with glioblastoma. The chain's CDR3 is CASSYSAFSSYEQYF. The CDR3 region has the DNA TGTGCCAGCAGTTACTCGGCTTTCAGCTCCTACGAGCAGTACTTC.